Each of the 32 T cell receptor beta chains below was sequenced from the same sample in a study of Ad26.COV2.S vaccination and SARS-CoV-2 variants (dated by TCRdb to the early 2020s). The treatment or condition label for this specimen denotes: some 19 received Ad26.COV2.S at low or high dose, single or two shots; about 5 received placebo; per-sample allocation not given. Repertoires of vaccine and placebo recipients were sequenced from samples taken on day 63 after the first injection. The library was generated by the immunoSEQ multiplex PCR assay. TCRdb obtained this table from immuneACCESS and retained in-frame rearrangements with V and J assigned. These tables miss some clones; where compared with another copy, unresolved V genes account for less than half of the shortfall, and the remainder is unexplained. The sample table lists around 450,000 clones, roughly 90% of them with a count of one. The top ten clonotypes cover around 3.6% of the sample.

Sequenced material: peripheral blood, taken in a trial of Ad26.COV2.S vaccine versus placebo. These receptors originate from a person aged 18-65 years who received the Ad26.COV2.S COVID-19 vaccine or a placebo.

J is TRBJ1-3 and V is TRBV7-2, with 7 bases aligning to TRBD1. The V gene end was trimmed by 5 bases and the J gene end by 9 bases; junction bases not matched to a gene: 13. This CDR3 has 15 amino acids. Germline V gives CDR1 SGHTA, CDR2 FQGNSA. DNA of the CDR3: TGTGCCAGCAGCCGGGACAGCGTTGTATCGTCCACCATATATTTT. This translates into CASSRDSVVSSTIYF. The whole variable domain, filled in from reference TRBV7-2 and TRBJ1-3, reads GAGVSQSPSNKVTEKGKDVELRCDPISGHTALYWYRQSLGQGLEFLIYFQGNSAPDKSGLPSDRFSAERTGGSVSTLTIQRTQQEDSAVYLCASSRDSVVSSTIYFGEGSWLTVV.

The chain employs TRBV27 and TRBJ2-2, with D possibly TRBD2 on 6 matching bases. The V gene lost 5 bases and the J gene lost 4 bases, with 17 bases spanning the gap. CDR1 is MNHEY, CDR2 SMNVEV, per germline (reference sequence). The CDR3 length is 16 residues. CDR3 in DNA: TGTGCCAGCAGTCTAGTTAGCGGCTCCTCCACCGGGGAGCTGTTTTTT. This translates into CASSLVSGSSTGELFF.

The chain employs TRBV4-3 and TRBJ2-3, with D perhaps matching TRBD2 (6 bases). CDR1 and CDR2 from the germline V gene are LGHNA and YSLEER. CDR3 size: 15 residues. Trimming cost V 3 bases and J 2 bases, with 12 bases left between them. The CDR3 loop is CASSHSGGNTDTQYF. CDR3 coding DNA: TGCGCCAGCAGCCACTCCGGGGGTAACACAGATACGCAGTATTTT.

This sequence joins TRBV12-3 or TRBV12-4 and TRBJ1-2; 7 nucleotides agree with TRBD1. The J segment lost 8 bases and the V segment lost 6 bases, leaving 9 bases of the junction unmatched. The CDR3 is 13 amino acids. The CDR3 protein is CASSRRDRGGYTF. CDR3 nucleotides: TGTGCCAGCAGCCGCCGGGACAGAGGGGGCTACACCTTC.

Comments on this clone: Being one base from a much bigger clone, this may be a read error. This rearrangement joins TRBV9 to TRBJ2-7; 9 bases fit TRBD1. The V gene's germline CDR1 is SGDLS and CDR2 YYNGEE. This CDR3 spans 14 amino acids. Trimming removed 3 bases from V and 3 bases from J; junction bases left unmatched: 4. The CDR3 here is CASSAGTGNYEQYF. Here the CDR3 DNA reads TGTGCCAGCAGCGCAGGGACAGGGAACTACGAGCAGTACTTC.

This clone has a single count. CDR3 sequence (DNA): TGTGCCAGCAGCTCGAACGGACTGGGTGAGCAGTTCTTC. It encodes CASSSNGLGEQFF. The rearrangement uses TRBV5-6 and TRBJ2-1; a weak D match, TRBD2 (5 bases). The CDR3 covers 13 residues. From germline, CDR1 is SGHDT and CDR2 YYEEEE. V lost 3 bases to trimming and J lost 9 bases, with 13 bases between them. Together with reference TRBV5-6 and TRBJ2-1, the CDR3 gives the full variable domain: DAGVTQSPTHLIKTRGQQVTLRCSPKSGHDTVSWYQQALGQGPQFIFQYYEEEERQRGNFPDRFSGHQFPNYSSELNVNALLLGDSALYLCASSSNGLGEQFFGPGTRLTVL.

This chain connects TRBV4-3 to TRBJ2-3; 11 bases map to TRBD1. V shed 1 base and J 4 bases; nucleotides not matched to a gene: 4. Germline V lookup: CDR1 LGHNA, CDR2 YSLEER. There are 16 residues in the CDR3. The CDR3 DNA is TGCGCCAGCAGCCAAGCGGTGGGACAGGGGGCAGATACGCAGTATTTT. Its translation: CASSQAVGQGADTQYF.

The chain has TRBV4-2 and TRBJ1-4; D is unresolved. The V gene's germline CDR1 is LGHNA and CDR2 YNFKEQ. V gave up 0 bases and J gave up 8 bases, with 16 bases separating them. The CDR3 is 16 amino acids. The CDR3 reads CASSQDPWGLGEKLFF. The CDR3 nucleotides read TGTGCCAGCAGCCAAGATCCATGGGGTCTAGGGGAAAAACTGTTTTTT.

V and J are TRBV28 and TRBJ2-7; TRBD1 aligns across 7 bases. This CDR3 has 14 amino acids. Germline V CDR1 and CDR2: MDHEN, SYDVKM. V trimming: 2 bases; J trimming: 3 bases; junction bases outside the gene matches: 4. The CDR3 DNA reads TGTGCCAGCAGTTTAGGACAGGTCGTCTACGAGCAGTACTTC. Amino acids: CASSLGQVVYEQYF. The variable domain in full, with the rest retrieved from reference TRBV28 and TRBJ2-7, is DVKVTQSSRYLVKRTGEKVFLECVQDMDHENMFWYRQDPGLGLRLIYFSYDVKMKEKGDIPEGYSVSREKKERFSLILESASTNQTSMYLCASSLGQVVYEQYFGPGTRLTVT.

The J gene is TRBJ1-1, the V gene TRBV4-1; 9 bases line up with TRBD1. The germline CDR1 and CDR2 sequences are MGHRA and YSYEKL. Trimming removed 1 base from V and 6 bases from J; junction bases left unmatched: 0. The CDR3 sequence is 13 residues long. The CDR3 DNA reads TGCGCCAGCAGCCAAGGGGACAGGGCTGAAGCTTTCTTT. It encodes CASSQGDRAEAFF.

The chain has TRBV2 and TRBJ2-7; D unclear. CDR3 length: 15 amino acids. The germline V and J ends were trimmed by 2 bases and 0 bases, with 11 bases remaining between them. CDR1 and CDR2 from the germline V gene are SNHLY and FYNNEI. For the CDR3, the DNA is TGTGCCAGCAGTGAAAGTGGCAGAACCTCCTACGAGCAGTACTTC. Translating it yields CASSESGRTSYEQYF.

On this clone itself: A read error may produce the germline difference seen at one junction end. CDR3 in amino acids: CSVPARGDVF. The CDR3 DNA reads as TGCAGCGTTCCCGCCAGGGGCGACGTTTTC. The chain carries TRBV29-1 and TRBJ1-2; perhaps TRBD1 as D (6 bases). Germline V gene lookup returns CDR1 SQVTM and CDR2 ANQGSEA. The CDR3 sequence is 10 residues long.

This clone has only a few counts. The rearrangement joins TRBV10-1 to TRBJ2-1; no reliable D call. The germline gives CDR1 WNHNN, CDR2 SYGVQD (reference sequence). Trimming shortened V by 3 bases and J by 4 bases, and 4 bases separated the two germline ends. CDR3 length: 12 amino acids. The CDR3 here is CASSDPYNEQFF. The CDR3 DNA reads TGCGCCAGCAGTGATCCGTACAATGAGCAGTTCTTC.

The chain has TRBV29-1 and TRBJ2-7; TRBD1 matches at 9 bases. Trimming at V came to 4 bases and at J to 4 bases, leaving 8 bases not matched to a gene. Germline V gene data show CDR1 as SQVTM and CDR2 as ANQGSEA. The CDR3 is 14 amino acids. The CDR3: CSVAETGGIYEQYF. As DNA, the CDR3 is TGCAGCGTTGCTGAGACAGGGGGAATTTACGAGCAGTACTTC.

This clone was picked up one time. V and J are TRBV3-1 (or the pseudogene TRBV3-2) and TRBJ1-2; 10 bases are shared with TRBD1. The CDR3 runs to 17 residues. Germline V gene sequence: CDR1 LGHDT, CDR2 YNNKEL (reference sequence). V was clipped by 4 bases and J by 2 bases; unmatched bases: 10. CDR3 nucleotides: TGTGCCAGCAGCCCCTTCGGGACAGGGGCTCTAAACTATGGCTACACCTTC. Residues: CASSPFGTGALNYGYTF.

V gene TRBV11-2 combines with J gene TRBJ1-2; D is unclear. Germline CDR1 is SGHAT and CDR2 is FQNNGV. Trimming removed 1 base at V and 5 bases at J, with 8 bases between. This CDR3 region has 13 residues. The CDR3 coding sequence is TGTGCCAGCAGCTTAGGGCCGGGATATGGCTACACCTTC. It yields the protein CASSLGPGYGYTF.

The rearrangement links TRBV5-3 to TRBJ2-4, with a weak D call TRBD1 (6 bases). TRBV5-3 belongs to the ORF category, with a function that is uncertain. The CDR3 runs to 17 residues. The V and J ends lost 0 bases and 0 bases respectively, with 13 bases between them. CDR3 coding DNA: TGTGCCAGAAGCTTGGGGAACAGGGTCCTAGCCAAAAACATTCAGTACTTC. The encoded protein is CARSLGNRVLAKNIQYF.

This rearrangement joins TRBV5-1 to TRBJ1-1; possible D gene TRBD1, 5 bases. Trimming shortened V by 5 bases and J by 5 bases, and 7 bases separated the two germline ends. The CDR3 spans 11 residues. CDR1 SGHRS and CDR2 YFSETQ come from the germline V gene. The CDR3 is CASSGGTEAFF. CDR3 coding DNA: TGCGCCAGCAGTGGGGGGACTGAAGCTTTCTTT.

J is TRBJ2-1 and V is TRBV6-4; 8 bases are shared with TRBD1. After removal of 6 bases from V and 7 bases from J, the junction contained 11 bases not matched to a gene. From germline, CDR1 is MRHNA and CDR2 SNTAGT. The CDR3 covers 15 residues. The CDR3 loop is CASSARTGSYNEQFF. Written as DNA, the CDR3 is TGTGCCAGCAGCGCGAGGACAGGGAGCTATAATGAGCAGTTCTTC.

This clone was found once. The chain employs TRBV5-1 and TRBJ2-5; D is unclear. CDR1 and CDR2 from the germline V gene are SGHRS and YFSETQ. The V and J ends lost 0 bases and 5 bases respectively, with 11 bases between them. The CDR3 covers 14 residues. Here the CDR3 DNA reads TGCGCCAGCAGCTTGGCCTTATCCGGGGAGACCCAGTACTTC. As protein: CASSLALSGETQYF.

J is TRBJ2-7 and V is TRBV11-2; D gene ambiguous. The CDR3 totals 12 residues. Trimming removed 5 bases at V and 3 bases at J, with 8 bases between. Germline CDR1 and CDR2: SGHAT and FQNNGV. The DNA for the CDR3 is TGTGCCAGCAGCCCCGTGATCTACGAGCAGTACTTC. It specifies CASSPVIYEQYF. Together with reference TRBV11-2 and TRBJ2-7, the CDR3 gives the full variable domain: EAGVAQSPRYKIIEKRQSVAFWCNPISGHATLYWYQQILGQGPKLLIQFQNNGVVDDSQLPKDRFSAERLKGVDSTLKIQPAKLEDSAVYLCASSPVIYEQYFGPGTRLTVT.

The chain links TRBV6-6 to TRBJ2-7; D tentatively fits TRBD1 or TRBD2 (5 bases each). The ends were cut back, 3 bases at V and 5 bases at J, with 8 bases in the middle. Per germline, CDR1 MNHNY and CDR2 SVGAGI (reference sequence). This CDR3 comprises 12 residues. The CDR3 region has the DNA TGTGCCAGCAGTTATCGAGGGGACGAGCAGTACTTC. Amino acids: CASSYRGDEQYF.

The rearrangement joins TRBV28 to TRBJ2-3, with D possibly matching TRBD1 (6 bases). V dropped 7 bases and J dropped 1 base, with 9 bases sitting between them. The CDR3 is 13 amino acids. Per germline, CDR1 MDHEN and CDR2 SYDVKM. The CDR3 region is CASTHRGTDTQYF. The CDR3 nucleotides are TGTGCCAGCACCCACAGGGGCACAGATACGCAGTATTTT. The entire variable domain, with the rest obtained from reference TRBV28 and TRBJ2-3, is as follows: DVKVTQSSRYLVKRTGEKVFLECVQDMDHENMFWYRQDPGLGLRLIYFSYDVKMKEKGDIPEGYSVSREKKERFSLILESASTNQTSMYLCASTHRGTDTQYFGPGTRLTVL.

The chain combines TRBV7-6 with TRBJ1-2; unclear D gene. The CDR3 has 15 residues. The germline V and J ends were trimmed by 2 bases and 6 bases, with 16 bases remaining between them. Germline lookup yields CDR1 SGHVS and CDR2 FNYEAQ. The CDR3 DNA reads as TGTGCCAGCAGCTTATTGGGAGCACGAGGTCATGGCTACACCTTC. It yields the protein CASSLLGARGHGYTF.

This chain uses TRBV28 with TRBJ1-2; unclear D gene. This CDR3 comprises 14 residues. V lost 7 bases, J lost 6 bases, and 18 bases lay in between. Germline V gives CDR1 MDHEN, CDR2 SYDVKM. This CDR3 is CASTLRRVGNGYTF. In nucleotides, the CDR3 is TGTGCCAGCACCCTAAGGAGGGTAGGGAATGGCTACACCTTC.

The V gene is TRBV2, the J gene TRBJ1-4; TRBD1 matches 9 bases. Germline CDR1 is SNHLY and CDR2 is FYNNEI. The V segment lost 8 bases and the J segment 10 bases; nucleotides outside the gene matches: 8. The CDR3 is 13 residues long. The CDR3 nucleotides read TGTGCCAGCCTAACGGACAGGGGCGGAAAACTGTTTTTT. Its protein product is CASLTDRGGKLFF.

J is TRBJ2-3 and V is TRBV5-4; 8 bases map to TRBD2. Trimming cost V 0 bases and J 3 bases; bases outside gene matches: 3. This CDR3 contains 15 residues. CDR1 is SGHNT, CDR2 YYREEE, per germline (reference sequence). The CDR3, as DNA: TGTGCCAGCAGCTTGGACGGGAGGGTTACAGATACGCAGTATTTT. Translation: CASSLDGRVTDTQYF. Based on the CDR3 plus reference TRBV5-4 and TRBJ2-3, the full variable domain is ETGVTQSPTHLIKTRGQQVTLRCSSQSGHNTVSWYQQALGQGPQFIFQYYREEENGRGNFPPRFSGLQFPNYSSELNVNALELDDSALYLCASSLDGRVTDTQYFGPGTRLTVL.

The V and J genes are TRBV19 and TRBJ1-5, with a possible D match to TRBD1 (6 bases). Germline-derived CDR1 and CDR2 are LNHDA and SQIVND (reference sequence). The V gene lost 9 bases and the J gene lost 2 bases, with 14 bases spanning the gap. The CDR3 covers 14 residues. The CDR3 bases are TGTGCCAGATTAGGGGGATCCGGCAATCAGCCCCAGCATTTT. Amino acid sequence: CARLGGSGNQPQHF.

As for this clone: Other nucleotide sequences in the sample specify the same CDR3. The CDR3 DNA reads TGTGCCAGCAGTTACCCAGGGGGGAACACTGAAGCTTTCTTT. Translating it yields CASSYPGGNTEAFF. This rearrangement joins TRBV6-5 to TRBJ1-1; 7 bases map to TRBD1. The CDR3 has 14 amino acids. Trimming cost V 2 bases and J 1 base; bases outside gene matches: 1. Germline CDR1 reads MNHEY; CDR2 reads SVGAGI.

In the case of this clone: Other DNA sequences in the sample encode the same CDR3. The chain uses TRBV4-2 and TRBJ1-2; possible D gene TRBD1, 6 bases. Germline-derived CDR1 and CDR2 are LGHNA and YNFKEQ. This CDR3 contains 14 residues. Trimming cost V 0 bases and J 4 bases, with 9 bases left between them. CDR3 DNA: TGTGCCAGCAGCCAAGATAAGGGGGGCTATGGCTACACCTTC. Translated, it gives CASSQDKGGYGYTF.

This sequence joins TRBV7-9 and TRBJ2-2; D is unclear. V lost 5 bases and J lost 4, with 5 bases in between. Germline CDR1 reads SEHNR; CDR2 reads FQNEAQ (reference sequence). There are 12 residues in the CDR3. The CDR3 DNA reads TGTGCCAGCAGCCCAAGCACCGGGGAGCTGTTTTTT. Protein sequence: CASSPSTGELFF.

The genes are TRBV7-8 and TRBJ2-7, with 11 nucleotides matching TRBD1. The V segment lost 3 bases and the J segment 2 bases; nucleotides outside the gene matches: 3. CDR3 size: 15 residues. The germline gives CDR1 SGHVS, CDR2 FQNEAQ. The CDR3 is CASSLGQGVTYEQYF. For the CDR3, the DNA is TGTGCCAGCAGCTTGGGACAGGGGGTCACCTACGAGCAGTACTTC.